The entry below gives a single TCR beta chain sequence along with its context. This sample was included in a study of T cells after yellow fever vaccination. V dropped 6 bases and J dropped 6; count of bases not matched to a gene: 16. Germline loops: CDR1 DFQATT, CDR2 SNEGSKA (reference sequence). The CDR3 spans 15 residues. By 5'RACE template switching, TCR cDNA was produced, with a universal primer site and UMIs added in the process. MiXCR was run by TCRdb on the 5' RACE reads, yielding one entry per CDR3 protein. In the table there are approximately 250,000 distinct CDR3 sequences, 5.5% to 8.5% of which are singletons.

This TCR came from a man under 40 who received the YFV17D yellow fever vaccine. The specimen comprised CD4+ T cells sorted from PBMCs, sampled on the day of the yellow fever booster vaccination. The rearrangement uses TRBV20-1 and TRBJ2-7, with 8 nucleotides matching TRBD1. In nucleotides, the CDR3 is TGCAGTGCCGACGGCGGACAGGGTCACGGTATCGAGCAGTACTTC. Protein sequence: CSADGGQGHGIEQYF.